This T cell receptor beta chain was identified during a study of blood T cell repertoires in COVID-19. Assay used: immunoSEQ multiplex PCR; TCRdb lists only in-frame clones, some missing. The repertoire holds 400,000 or so clones, with 80% to 90% as singletons. The sequenced sample was PBMCs or T cells enriched from blood (not recorded which). The sequence was obtained from a young man who had recovered from COVID-19.

In nucleotides, the CDR3 is TGTGCCAGCAGTGAAGCTCGGAACACCATATATTTT. It codes for CASSEARNTIYF. The J gene is TRBJ1-3, the V gene TRBV6-1, with D unresolved. Per germline, CDR1 MNHNS and CDR2 SASEGT. Trimming left V 0 bases short and J 7 bases short, with 4 bases between. The CDR3 is 12 amino acids.